The rows below give T cell receptor beta chains drawn from one sample of a study of cytotoxic CD8 clonotypes in ibrutinib-treated CLL. Assay used: immunoSEQ multiplex PCR; TCRdb lists only in-frame clones, some missing. In the table there are some 310,000 clones, roughly 79% of which are singletons. Material: PBMCs, obtained before ibrutinib treatment. These receptors were taken from a human donor with chronic lymphocytic leukemia. CDR3s include the opening cysteine and the closing phenylalanine or tryptophan. The D gene is left open where the match is weak. Rows give clone size only sometimes, using once, few, many, or a class for an expanded clone.

TRBV4-2	NA	TRBJ1-4	NA	TGTGCCAGCAGCCAAGTTCGGGGGAATGAAAAACTGTTTTTT	CASSQVRGNEKLFF
TRBV18	NA	TRBJ2-7	NA	TGTGCCAGCTCACAGAGACTAGAGGGATACGAGCAGTACTTC	CASSQRLEGYEQYF
TRBV7-8	NA	TRBJ2-7	NA	TGTGCCAGCAGCACATTCGCCTCGACTTCCTACGAGCAGTACTTC	CASSTFASTSYEQYF
TRBV4-3	NA	TRBJ2-3	NA	TGCGCCAGCAGCCAAGATATTAGACACGGCGGAGATACGCAGTATTTT	CASSQDIRHGGDTQYF
TRBV6-6	NA	TRBJ2-6	NA	TGTGCCAGCGGAGGCTCTGAGGCCAACGTCCTGACTTTC	CASGGSEANVLTF
TRBV11-2	NA	TRBJ2-5	TRBD2	TGTGCCAGCAGCTTATCGACTAGCGGGTTTACGGAGACCCAGTACTTC	CASSLSTSGFTETQYF
TRBV2	NA	TRBJ2-1	NA	TGTGCCAGCATGAGGAGCCGCACTGATTACAATGAGCAGTTCTTC	CASMRSRTDYNEQFF
TRBV12-5	NA	TRBJ2-4	NA	TGTGCTAGTGGTTTGGTACTGTCAGCTCTAGCCAAAAACATTCAGTACTTC	CASGLVLSALAKNIQYF
TRBV28	NA	TRBJ2-7	NA	TGTGCCAGCAGTTTGCGTCAGACTGCCTACGAGCAGTACTTC	CASSLRQTAYEQYF
TRBV5-4	NA	TRBJ2-1	NA	TGTGCCAGCAGCTTGGTCCAACCATACAATGAGCAGTTCTTC	CASSLVQPYNEQFF
TRBV7-8	NA	TRBJ2-7	NA	TGTGCCAGCAGCCCGCGGGGACTAGGGGGCACCACGAGGTTATACGAGCAGTACTTC	CASSPRGLGGTTRLYEQYF
TRBV5-1	NA	TRBJ2-3	TRBD1	TGCGCCAGCAGCTCCGAGACAGGGCTCCAGAGGCAGTATTTT	CASSSETGLQRQYF
TRBV6-1	few	TRBJ2-3	TRBD2	TGTGCCAGCAGTAGCGGGAGGGCCACAGATACGCAGTATTTT	CASSSGRATDTQYF
TRBV7-6	NA	TRBJ2-6	NA	TGTGCCAGCAGCTCAGGCTCTGGGGCCAACGTCCTGACTTTC	CASSSGSGANVLTF
TRBV27	NA	TRBJ2-7	TRBD2	TGTGCCAGCAGAGAACTAGCGGGAGGTTCCTACGAGCAGTACTTC	CASRELAGGSYEQYF
TRBV7-8	NA	TRBJ2-7	TRBD1	TGTGCCAGCCGCCGGACAGGGGGAAACTACGAGCAGTACTTC	CASRRTGGNYEQYF
TRBV7-6	NA	TRBJ2-5	NA	TGTGCCAGCAGCTTAGTTGGTATAGGAGAGACCCAGTACTTC	CASSLVGIGETQYF
TRBV28	NA	TRBJ1-5	NA	TGTGCCAGCAGTTTATTAGACTTTTCTCAGCCCCAGCATTTT	CASSLLDFSQPQHF